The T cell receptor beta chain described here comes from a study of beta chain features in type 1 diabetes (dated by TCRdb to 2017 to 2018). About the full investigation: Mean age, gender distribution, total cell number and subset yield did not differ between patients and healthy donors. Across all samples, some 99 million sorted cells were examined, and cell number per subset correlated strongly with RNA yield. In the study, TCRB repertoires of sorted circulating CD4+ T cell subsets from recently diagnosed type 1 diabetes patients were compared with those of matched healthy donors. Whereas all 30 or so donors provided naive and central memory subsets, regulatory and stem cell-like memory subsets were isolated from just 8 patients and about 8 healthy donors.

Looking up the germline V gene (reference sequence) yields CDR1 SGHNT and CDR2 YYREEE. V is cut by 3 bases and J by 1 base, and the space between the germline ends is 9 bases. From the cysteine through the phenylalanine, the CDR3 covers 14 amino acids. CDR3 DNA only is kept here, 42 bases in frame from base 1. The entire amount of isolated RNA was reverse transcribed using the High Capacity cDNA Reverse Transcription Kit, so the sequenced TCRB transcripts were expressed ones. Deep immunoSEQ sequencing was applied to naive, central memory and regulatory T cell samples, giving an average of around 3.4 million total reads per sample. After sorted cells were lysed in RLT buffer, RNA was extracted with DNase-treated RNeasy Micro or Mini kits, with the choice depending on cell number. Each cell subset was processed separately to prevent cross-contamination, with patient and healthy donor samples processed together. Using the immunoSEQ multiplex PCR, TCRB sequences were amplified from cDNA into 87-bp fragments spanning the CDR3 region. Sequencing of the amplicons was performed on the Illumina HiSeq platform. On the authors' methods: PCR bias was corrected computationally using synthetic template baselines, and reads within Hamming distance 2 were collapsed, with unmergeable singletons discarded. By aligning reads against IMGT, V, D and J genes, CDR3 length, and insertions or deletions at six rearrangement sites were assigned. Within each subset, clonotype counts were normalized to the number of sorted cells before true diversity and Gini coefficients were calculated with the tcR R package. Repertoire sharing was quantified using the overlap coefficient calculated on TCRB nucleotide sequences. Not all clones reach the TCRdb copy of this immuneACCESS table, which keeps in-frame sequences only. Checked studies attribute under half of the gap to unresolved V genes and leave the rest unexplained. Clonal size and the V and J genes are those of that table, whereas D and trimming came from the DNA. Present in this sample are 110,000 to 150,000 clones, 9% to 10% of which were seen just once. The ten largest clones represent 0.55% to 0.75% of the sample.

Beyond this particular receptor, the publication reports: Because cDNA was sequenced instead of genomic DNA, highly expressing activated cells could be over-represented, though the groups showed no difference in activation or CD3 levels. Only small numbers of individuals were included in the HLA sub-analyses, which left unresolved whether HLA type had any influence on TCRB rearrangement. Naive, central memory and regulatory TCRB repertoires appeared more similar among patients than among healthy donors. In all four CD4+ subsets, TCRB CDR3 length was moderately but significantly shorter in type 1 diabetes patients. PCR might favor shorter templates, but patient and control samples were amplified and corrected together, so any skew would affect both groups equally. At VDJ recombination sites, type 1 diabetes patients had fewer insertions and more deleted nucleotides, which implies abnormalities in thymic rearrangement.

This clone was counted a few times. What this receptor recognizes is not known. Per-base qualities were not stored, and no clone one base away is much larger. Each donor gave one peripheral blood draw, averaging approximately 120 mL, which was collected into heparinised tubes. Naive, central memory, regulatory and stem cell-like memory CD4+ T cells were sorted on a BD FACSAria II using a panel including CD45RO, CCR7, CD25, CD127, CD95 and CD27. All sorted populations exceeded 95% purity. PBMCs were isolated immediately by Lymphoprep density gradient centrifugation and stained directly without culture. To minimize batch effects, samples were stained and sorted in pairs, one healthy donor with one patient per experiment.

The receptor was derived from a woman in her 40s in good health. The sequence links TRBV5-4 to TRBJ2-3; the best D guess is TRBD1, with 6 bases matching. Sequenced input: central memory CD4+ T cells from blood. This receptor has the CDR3 CASSSTGRTDTQYF. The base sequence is TGTGCCAGCAGCTCGACAGGACGCACAGATACGCAGTATTTT.